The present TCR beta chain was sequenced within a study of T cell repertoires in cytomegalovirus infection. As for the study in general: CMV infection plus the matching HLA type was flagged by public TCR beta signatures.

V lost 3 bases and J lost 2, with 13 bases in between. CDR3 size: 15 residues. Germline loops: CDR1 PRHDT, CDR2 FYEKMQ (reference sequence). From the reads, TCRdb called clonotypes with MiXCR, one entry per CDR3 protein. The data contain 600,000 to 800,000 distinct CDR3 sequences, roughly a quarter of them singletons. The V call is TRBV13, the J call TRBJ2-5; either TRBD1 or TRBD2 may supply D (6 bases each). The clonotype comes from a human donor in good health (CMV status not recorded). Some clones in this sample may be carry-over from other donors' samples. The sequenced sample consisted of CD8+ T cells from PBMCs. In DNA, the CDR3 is TGTGCCAGCAGCTTTTCGGGGGCGAGTCAAGAGACCCAGTACTTC. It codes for CASSFSGASQETQYF.